The present T cell receptor beta chain was sequenced within a study of control samples from healthy donors and cancer patients. Clones were sequenced by immunoSEQ multiplex PCR, and TCRdb holds only the in-frame ones, with some missing. The sample holds 130,000 or so clones, approximately 94% seen once. The CDR3 runs to 15 residues. Germline loops: CDR1 MNHEY, CDR2 SVGAGI. Trimming took off 4 bases at V and 2 bases at J, with 15 bases between the two ends. This TCR came from a man in his forties in good health. The sample consisted of blood. The chain has TRBV6-5 and TRBJ2-7; D unresolved. The CDR3 loop is CASSLLSGPTYEQYF. In nucleotides, the CDR3 is TGTGCCAGCAGTTTATTGTCCGGGCCAACCTACGAGCAGTACTTC.